This T cell receptor beta chain was sequenced for a study of shared clonotypes between healthy human individuals. Findings and limits, study-wide: Naive subsets usually exceeded memory subsets in estimated richness. Researchers sampled blood only, noting tissue repertoires likely differ. Across a handful of donors, naive CD4 shared 5% to 5.5%, naive CD8 about 3.2%, memory CD4 roughly 2.2%, memory CD8 around 0.36%.

Assay: immunoSEQ multiplex PCR; the TCRdb copy retains only in-frame clones and omits some. The table has around 510,000 clones, 95% to 96% seen once. Germline CDR1 SNHLY, CDR2 FYNNEI. CDR3 size: 17 residues. Between the trimmed V and J ends, which lost 0 bases and 5 bases, there was a span of 19 bases. This clone was observed a single time. Its antigen remains unknown. This clonotype was sampled from a woman in her 30s in good health. V gene TRBV2 combines with J gene TRBJ1-1; D perhaps matches TRBD1 (5 bases). The sample taken for sequencing was naive CD4+ T cells sorted from blood. As to subset: CD45RA+ positively selected. CDR3 loop: CASSEALLGGGGTEAFF. The CDR3 DNA follows: TGTGCCAGCAGTGAAGCGCTTCTCGGGGGAGGCGGGACTGAAGCTTTCTTT.